Reported below is one TCR beta chain. The data belong to a study of T cell changes during pregnancy in multiple sclerosis. The repertoire was sequenced with immunoSEQ multiplex PCR; TCRdb's copy has only in-frame clones and lacks some. The table lists some 20,000 clones, over 80% of them singletons. The CDR3 is 18 amino acids. Per the germline V gene, CDR1 is SGHTA and CDR2 is FQGTGA. V gave up 3 bases and J gave up 0 bases; unmatched junction bases: 7. Sequenced material: CD8+ T cells from peripheral blood mononuclear cells, taken after pregnancy. This TCR was sampled from a female donor in good health, enrolled as a control in a pregnancy study. The chain links TRBV7-3 to TRBJ2-6; 8 bases line up with TRBD1. The CDR3 DNA sequence: TGTGCCAGCAGCTTCATCAGGGGGCCTATCTCTGGGGCCAACGTCCTGACTTTC. Translated, it gives CASSFIRGPISGANVLTF.